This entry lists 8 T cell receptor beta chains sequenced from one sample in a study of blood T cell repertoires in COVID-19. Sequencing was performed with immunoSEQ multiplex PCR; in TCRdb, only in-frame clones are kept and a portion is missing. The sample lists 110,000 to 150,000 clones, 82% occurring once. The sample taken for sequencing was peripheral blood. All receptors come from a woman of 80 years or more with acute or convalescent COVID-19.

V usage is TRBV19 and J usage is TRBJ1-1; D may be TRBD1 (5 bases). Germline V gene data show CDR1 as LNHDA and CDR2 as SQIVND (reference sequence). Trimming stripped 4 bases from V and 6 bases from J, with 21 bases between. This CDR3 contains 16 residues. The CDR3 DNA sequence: TGTGCCAGTAGTAAGCCACGGGGCCAGGGAGGCTCTGAAGCTTTCTTT. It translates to CASSKPRGQGGSEAFF.

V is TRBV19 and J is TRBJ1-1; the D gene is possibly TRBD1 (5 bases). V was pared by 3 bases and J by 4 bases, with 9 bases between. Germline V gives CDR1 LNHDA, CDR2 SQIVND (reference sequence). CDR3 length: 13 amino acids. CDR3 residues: CASSIGTGTEAFF. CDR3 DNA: TGTGCCAGTAGTATTGGTACAGGCACTGAAGCTTTCTTT.

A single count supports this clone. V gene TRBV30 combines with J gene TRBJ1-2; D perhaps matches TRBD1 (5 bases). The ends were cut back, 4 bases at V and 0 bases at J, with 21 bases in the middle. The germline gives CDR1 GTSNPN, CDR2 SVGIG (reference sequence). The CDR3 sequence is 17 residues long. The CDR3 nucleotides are TGTGCCTGGACATTGCGGGGGTATAGTGGTCCTAACTATGGCTACACCTTC. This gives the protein CAWTLRGYSGPNYGYTF.

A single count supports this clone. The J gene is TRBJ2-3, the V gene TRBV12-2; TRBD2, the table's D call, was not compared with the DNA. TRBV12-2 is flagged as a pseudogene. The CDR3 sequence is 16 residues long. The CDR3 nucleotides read TGTGCAAGTCGCTTAGTATCAGGACTATACACAGATACGCAGTATTTT. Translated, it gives CASRLVSGLYTDTQYF.

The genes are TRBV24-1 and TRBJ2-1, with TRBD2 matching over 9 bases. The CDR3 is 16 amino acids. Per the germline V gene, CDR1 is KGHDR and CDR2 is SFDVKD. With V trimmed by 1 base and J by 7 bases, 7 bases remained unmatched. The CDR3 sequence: CATSDFAGGHGNEQFF. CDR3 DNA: TGTGCCACCAGTGATTTCGCGGGGGGGCACGGTAATGAGCAGTTCTTC.

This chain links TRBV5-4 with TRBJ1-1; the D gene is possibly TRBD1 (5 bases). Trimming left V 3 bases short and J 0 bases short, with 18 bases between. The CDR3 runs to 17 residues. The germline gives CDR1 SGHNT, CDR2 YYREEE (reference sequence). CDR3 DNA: TGTGCCAGCAGCTACGTTTCAGGGCCCGATATGAACACTGAAGCTTTCTTT. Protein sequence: CASSYVSGPDMNTEAFF.

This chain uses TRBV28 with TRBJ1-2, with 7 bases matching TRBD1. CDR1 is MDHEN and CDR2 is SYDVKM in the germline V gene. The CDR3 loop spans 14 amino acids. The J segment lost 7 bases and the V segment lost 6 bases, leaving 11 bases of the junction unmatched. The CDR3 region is CASRPGTAWGGYTF. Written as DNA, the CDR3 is TGTGCCAGCAGACCCGGGACAGCGTGGGGTGGCTACACCTTC.

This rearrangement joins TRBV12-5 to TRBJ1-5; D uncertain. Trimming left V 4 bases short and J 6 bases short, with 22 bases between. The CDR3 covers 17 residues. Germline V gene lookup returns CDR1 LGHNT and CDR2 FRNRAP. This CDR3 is CASGSTSGDRGTQPQHF. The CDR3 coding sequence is TGTGCTAGTGGTTCGACTTCAGGCGATCGGGGTACTCAGCCCCAGCATTTT.